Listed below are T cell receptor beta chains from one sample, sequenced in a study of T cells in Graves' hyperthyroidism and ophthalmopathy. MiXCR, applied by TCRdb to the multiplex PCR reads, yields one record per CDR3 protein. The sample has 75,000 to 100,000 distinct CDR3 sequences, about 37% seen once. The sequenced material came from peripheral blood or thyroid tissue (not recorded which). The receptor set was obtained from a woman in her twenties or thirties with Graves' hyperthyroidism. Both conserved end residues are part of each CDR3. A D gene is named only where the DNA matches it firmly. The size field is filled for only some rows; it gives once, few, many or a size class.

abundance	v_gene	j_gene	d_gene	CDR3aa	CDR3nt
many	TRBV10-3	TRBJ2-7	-	CAISEGAASYEQYF	TGTGCCATCAGTGAAGGGGCGGCCTCCTACGAGCAGTACTTC
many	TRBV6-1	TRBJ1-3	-	CASRSAAANTIYF	TGTGCCAGCAGATCGGCGGCGGCAAACACCATATATTTT
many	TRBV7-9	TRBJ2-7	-	CASSLIRGSSYEQYF	TGTGCCAGCAGCTTAATCCGGGGGTCCTCCTACGAGCAGTACTTC
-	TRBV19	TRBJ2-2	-	CASTRGTGGTGELFF	TGTGCCAGTACCCGGGGGACTGGGGGCACCGGGGAGCTGTTTTTT
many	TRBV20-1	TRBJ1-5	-	CSAPLPTGSNQPQHF	TGCAGTGCCCCCCTCCCTACAGGGAGTAATCAGCCCCAGCATTTT
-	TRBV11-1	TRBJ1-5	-	CATSDFYRGRKSNQPLHF	TGTGCCACCAGTGATTTCTATCGCGGACGGAAGAGCAATCAGCCCCTGCATTTT
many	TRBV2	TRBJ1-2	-	CASRKGGNYGYTF	TGTGCCAGCAGGAAAGGGGGAAACTATGGCTACACCTTC
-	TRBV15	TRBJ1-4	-	CATSRGWGVRKANERLFF	TGTGCCACCAGCAGAGGGTGGGGGGTACGCAAAGCGAATGAAAGACTGTTTTTT
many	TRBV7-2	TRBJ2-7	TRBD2	CASSPIAGGAYEQYF	TGTGCCAGCAGCCCTATAGCGGGAGGCGCCTACGAGCAGTACTTC
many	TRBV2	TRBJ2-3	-	CASSRGVWSDTQYF	TGTGCCAGCAGCAGGGGGGTTTGGTCAGATACGCAGTATTTT
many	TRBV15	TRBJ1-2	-	CATSREAGLYGYTF	TGTGCCACCAGCAGAGAAGCGGGCCTCTATGGCTACACCTTC
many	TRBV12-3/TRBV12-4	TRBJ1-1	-	CASTPLGNTEAFF	TGTGCCAGCACTCCCCTGGGGAACACTGAAGCTTTCTTT